Shown below are 26 T cell receptor beta chains from a single sample sequenced in a study of technical replicates of blood from a handful of donors. The protocol was immunoSEQ multiplex PCR, while the TCRdb copy is restricted to in-frame clones and leaves out a portion. The sample consists of more than 65,000 clones, approximately 96% of them appearing once. Sequencing input: T cells isolated from PBMCs. The origin of the receptors is a human donor in good health.

V usage is TRBV6-5 and J usage is TRBJ2-2; 7 positions agree with TRBD2. There are 15 residues in the CDR3. The V and J ends lost 2 bases and 7 bases, in that order; junction bases with no gene match: 7. Germline V gene data show CDR1 as MNHEY and CDR2 as SVGAGI. CDR3 coding DNA: TGTGCCAGCAGTTACGGGGCGGGACTAAGCGGGGAGCTGTTTTTT. This gives the protein CASSYGAGLSGELFF.

The chain links TRBV5-4 to TRBJ1-1; D not resolved. The germline gives CDR1 SGHNT, CDR2 YYREEE (reference sequence). The CDR3 runs to 15 residues. V shed 6 bases and J shed 1 base, with 16 bases lying between them. CDR3 sequence reads: CASTEQTKSNTEAFF. CDR3 in DNA: TGTGCCAGCACCGAACAGACCAAGTCGAACACTGAAGCTTTCTTT.

This sequence joins TRBV7-8 and TRBJ1-1; no firm D call. Germline CDR1 SGHVS, CDR2 FQNEAQ. Trimming shortened V by 5 bases and J by 3 bases, and 16 bases separated the two germline ends. This CDR3 region has 15 residues. The CDR3 protein is CASSPLTLRDTEAFF. The CDR3 DNA reads as TGTGCCAGCAGCCCCCTGACCCTACGGGACACTGAAGCTTTCTTT. The full variable domain, its missing parts supplied by reference TRBV7-8 and TRBJ1-1, is GAGVSQSPRYKVAKRGQDVALRCDPISGHVSLFWYQQALGQGPEFLTYFQNEAQLDKSGLPSDRFFAERPEGSVSTLKIQRTQQEDSAVYLCASSPLTLRDTEAFFGQGTRLTVV.

This chain uses TRBV30 with TRBJ2-3; D is perhaps TRBD2 (6 bases). The CDR3 spans 14 residues. Trimming cost V 3 bases and J 0 bases, with 10 bases left between them. CDR1 is GTSNPN, CDR2 SVGIG, per germline (reference sequence). The CDR3 loop reads CAWSGGTSTDTQYF. The CDR3 DNA follows: TGTGCCTGGAGCGGGGGAACTAGCACAGATACGCAGTATTTT.

Here the CDR3 DNA reads TGTGCCAGCAGTTCAGGGGAGGGGGATATCACTGAAGCTTTCTTT. The encoded protein is CASSSGEGDITEAFF. The V and J genes are TRBV6-6 and TRBJ1-1; D is possibly TRBD1 (6 bases). CDR3 size: 15 residues. From germline, CDR1 is MNHNY and CDR2 SVGAGI (reference sequence). Trimming cost V 4 bases and J 4 bases, with 16 bases left between them.

The V gene is TRBV28, the J gene TRBJ1-2; D not resolved. CDR3 length equals 14 residues. Trimming took off 2 bases at V and 6 bases at J, with 13 bases between the two ends. CDR1 MDHEN and CDR2 SYDVKM come from the germline V gene. The CDR3 DNA reads as TGTGCCAGCAGTTTAATCCAACTTCTGAATGGCTACACCTTC. Its translation is CASSLIQLLNGYTF.

This clone was detected once. V is TRBV27 and J is TRBJ2-2; 8 bases match TRBD2. Germline trimming cut 7 bases from V and 1 base from J; bases unmatched to any gene: 8. Germline V gene lookup returns CDR1 MNHEY and CDR2 SMNVEV (reference sequence). The CDR3 length is 16 residues. CDR3 residues: CASTPSSGLNTGELFF. The CDR3 region has the DNA TGTGCCAGCACCCCTTCTAGCGGGCTGAACACCGGGGAGCTGTTTTTT.

The chain couples TRBV11-2 to TRBJ2-5; tentative D call: TRBD2 (6 bases). The length of the CDR3 is 16 residues. Germline CDR1 and CDR2: SGHAT and FQNNGV. V lost 5 bases and J lost 2, with 18 bases in between. CDR3 nucleotide sequence: TGTGCCAGCAGCCCCCCCCTTGGGGGGACTCAAGAGACCCAGTACTTC. Its translation is CASSPPLGGTQETQYF. The whole variable domain, filled in from reference TRBV11-2 and TRBJ2-5, reads EAGVAQSPRYKIIEKRQSVAFWCNPISGHATLYWYQQILGQGPKLLIQFQNNGVVDDSQLPKDRFSAERLKGVDSTLKIQPAKLEDSAVYLCASSPPLGGTQETQYFGPGTRLLVL.

The chain combines TRBV11-2 with TRBJ2-7; the match to TRBD2 covers 9 bases. The V gene's germline CDR1 is SGHAT and CDR2 FQNNGV. Unmatched junction bases numbered 10, after V lost 7 bases and J lost 3 bases. The CDR3 sequence is 15 residues long. The CDR3 here is CASTPSASGNYEQYF. CDR3 nucleotide sequence: TGTGCCAGCACCCCATCGGCTAGCGGGAACTACGAGCAGTACTTC.

This chain links TRBV28 with TRBJ1-5; D ambiguous. CDR3 length equals 13 residues. The germline gives CDR1 MDHEN, CDR2 SYDVKM. V dropped 3 bases and J dropped 7 bases, with 10 bases sitting between them. CDR3 nucleotide sequence: TGTGCCAGCAGTTTCTATCGGTGGCAGCCCCAGCATTTT. It translates to CASSFYRWQPQHF.

The chain couples TRBV9 to TRBJ2-7; 7 bases match TRBD2. CDR3 size: 16 residues. The V and J ends lost 0 bases and 1 base, in that order; junction bases with no gene match: 7. Germline CDR1 reads SGDLS; CDR2 reads YYNGEE. The CDR3: CASSVDRGGESYEQYF. Written as DNA, the CDR3 is TGTGCCAGCAGCGTAGATCGGGGAGGGGAGTCCTACGAGCAGTACTTC.

CDR3 protein: CASTHQGEETQYF. The CDR3 nucleotides read TGTGCCAGCACTCACCAGGGCGAAGAGACCCAGTACTTC. V and J are TRBV28 and TRBJ2-5; tentative D call: TRBD1 (5 bases). The CDR3 contains 13 residues. Germline V gives CDR1 MDHEN, CDR2 SYDVKM. V gave up 7 bases and J gave up 3 bases, with 12 bases separating them.

The genes are TRBV27 and TRBJ1-1; TRBD1 might be the D (5 bases). The CDR3 covers 13 residues. Germline V gene sequence: CDR1 MNHEY, CDR2 SMNVEV (reference sequence). V lost 3 bases and J 5 bases, leaving 10 bases between the germline ends. CDR3: CASSFGGGTEAFF. In DNA form, the CDR3 reads TGTGCCAGCAGTTTTGGGGGGGGGACTGAAGCTTTCTTT.

The chain joins TRBV7-9 to TRBJ2-2, with 8 positions matching TRBD1. The CDR3 extends over 15 amino acids. Germline V lookup: CDR1 SEHNR, CDR2 FQNEAQ (reference sequence). Losses at the gene ends were 4 bases for V and 6 bases for J; bases not matched to a gene: 7. The CDR3 protein is CASSSIIQGAGELFF. The CDR3, as DNA: TGTGCCAGCAGCTCCATAATACAGGGGGCCGGGGAGCTGTTTTTT.

The rearrangement uses TRBV10-3 and TRBJ1-5, with D perhaps matching TRBD1 (6 bases). This CDR3 is built from 13 residues. Deletions cut 10 bases from V and 5 bases from J, with 15 bases between. In germline, CDR1 is ENHRY, CDR2 SYGVKD. CDR3 nucleotide sequence: TGTGCCAGCCAGACAGGTCTCGATCAGCCCCAGCATTTT. Its protein is CASQTGLDQPQHF.

The CDR3 spells CASSLSEGNYGYTF. In DNA form, the CDR3 reads TGTGCCAGCAGTTTAAGCGAGGGAAACTATGGCTACACCTTC. This sequence joins TRBV28 and TRBJ1-2; D remains unclear. Trimming stripped 2 bases from V and 2 bases from J, with 9 bases between. Germline values: CDR1 MDHEN, CDR2 SYDVKM. The CDR3 covers 14 residues.

The chain has TRBV4-3 and TRBJ2-1, with D tentatively TRBD2 (5 bases). Trimming stripped 0 bases from V and 2 bases from J, with 8 bases between. Germline V gene lookup returns CDR1 LGHNA and CDR2 YSLEER. CDR3 size: 15 residues. The CDR3, as DNA: TGCGCCAGCAGCCAAGATGGGAGACCCTACAATGAGCAGTTCTTC. This gives the protein CASSQDGRPYNEQFF.

CDR3 amino acids: CAWSDPLAGVETQYF. The CDR3 DNA is TGTGCCTGGAGTGACCCATTAGCGGGAGTGGAGACCCAGTACTTC. The chain carries TRBV30 and TRBJ2-5; the match to TRBD2 covers 9 bases. J lost 5 bases, V lost 1 base, and 8 bases had no gene match. The CDR3 is made up of 15 amino acids. Germline lookup yields CDR1 GTSNPN and CDR2 SVGIG (reference sequence).

The chain employs TRBV7-2 and TRBJ2-7; D is unclear. The V gene lost 5 bases and the J gene lost 0 bases, with 14 bases spanning the gap. CDR1 is SGHTA and CDR2 is FQGNSA in the germline V gene. CDR3 length: 15 residues. The CDR3 reads CASSDSSFSSYEQYF. CDR3 in DNA: TGTGCCAGCAGCGACTCATCTTTCAGCTCCTACGAGCAGTACTTC.

The chain recombines TRBV19 with TRBJ2-7; TRBD2 might be the D (6 bases). The CDR3 extends over 17 amino acids. Trimming cost V 2 bases and J 0 bases, with 17 bases left between them. Germline V gene data show CDR1 as LNHDA and CDR2 as SQIVND (reference sequence). CDR3 residues: CASSIPAGTASSYEQYF. The CDR3 nucleotides read TGTGCCAGTAGTATACCTGCCGGGACTGCCAGCTCCTACGAGCAGTACTTC.

The chain combines TRBV30 with TRBJ2-5; D is perhaps TRBD2 (5 bases). Germline V gene sequence: CDR1 GTSNPN, CDR2 SVGIG (reference sequence). Trimming pared 3 bases from V and 0 bases from J, leaving 11 bases between. This CDR3 has 14 residues. CDR3 sequence reads: CAWSDLGNQETQYF. In DNA form, the CDR3 reads TGTGCCTGGAGCGACCTCGGGAACCAAGAGACCCAGTACTTC.

The chain has TRBV7-9 and TRBJ2-5, with a weak D call TRBD1 (6 bases). Trimming cost V 4 bases and J 5 bases, with 17 bases left between them. CDR3 length: 15 residues. Germline assignment: CDR1 SEHNR and CDR2 FQNEAQ (reference sequence). As DNA, the CDR3 is TGTGCCAGCAGCTATTACAGGGTATTTTCGGAGACCCAGTACTTC. Encoded protein: CASSYYRVFSETQYF.

The rearrangement uses TRBV15 and TRBJ2-7, with 8 bases fitting TRBD2. Germline V lookup: CDR1 LNHNV, CDR2 YYDKDF (reference sequence). V trimming: 2 bases; J trimming: 2 bases; junction bases outside the gene matches: 5. The CDR3 is 15 amino acids. CDR3 DNA sequence: TGTGCCACCAGCAGAAAAATTAGCGGGGCCTACGAGCAGTACTTC. Its protein product is CATSRKISGAYEQYF.

The V gene is TRBV4-1, the J gene TRBJ2-7; TRBD2 agrees at 9 bases. Germline lookup yields CDR1 MGHRA and CDR2 YSYEKL. CDR3 length: 15 amino acids. Losses at the gene ends were 4 bases for V and 0 bases for J; bases not matched to a gene: 4. CDR3 residues: CASSPSTSGSYEQYF. CDR3 nucleotide sequence: TGCGCCAGCAGCCCTTCGACTAGCGGCTCCTACGAGCAGTACTTC.

This clone has just one count. The V call is TRBV2, the J call TRBJ2-7; 10 nucleotides align to TRBD2. In germline, CDR1 is SNHLY, CDR2 FYNNEI. This CDR3 contains 15 residues. J was trimmed by 4 bases and V by 7 bases; bases with no gene match: 10. The CDR3 DNA reads as TGTGCCAGCATGACTAGCGGGTTTGCCCAATACGAGCAGTACTTC. It encodes CASMTSGFAQYEQYF.

This rearrangement joins TRBV11-3 to TRBJ1-1; 7 bases match TRBD1. The CDR3 runs 15 residues. The V and J ends lost 2 bases and 3 bases, in that order; junction bases with no gene match: 6. Germline CDR1 and CDR2: SGHNT and YENEEA. The CDR3, as DNA: TGTGCCAGCAGCTTACCGACAGGGATCTACACTGAAGCTTTCTTT. It is translated as CASSLPTGIYTEAFF.